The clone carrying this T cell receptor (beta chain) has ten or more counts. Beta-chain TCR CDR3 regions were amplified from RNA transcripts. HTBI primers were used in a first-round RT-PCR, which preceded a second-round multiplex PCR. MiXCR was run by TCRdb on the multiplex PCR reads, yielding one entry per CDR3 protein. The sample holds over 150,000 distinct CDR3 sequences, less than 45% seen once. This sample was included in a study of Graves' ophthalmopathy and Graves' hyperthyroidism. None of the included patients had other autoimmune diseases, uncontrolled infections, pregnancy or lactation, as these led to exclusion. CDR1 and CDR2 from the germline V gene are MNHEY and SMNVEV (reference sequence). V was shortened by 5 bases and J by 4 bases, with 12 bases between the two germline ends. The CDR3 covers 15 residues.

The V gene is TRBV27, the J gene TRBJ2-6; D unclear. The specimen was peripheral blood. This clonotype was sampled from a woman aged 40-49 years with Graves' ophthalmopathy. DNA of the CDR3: TGTGCCAGCAGTCAGGAACCGGCAGGGGCCAACGTCCTGACTTTC. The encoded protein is CASSQEPAGANVLTF.